Listed here is a single T cell receptor (beta chain). Under the authors' procedure: Amplifying reference gene primers gave estimates of nucleated cell counts. The assay was immunoSEQ multiplex PCR, and TCRdb's table has in-frame clones only and misses some. V and J calls and clone size come straight from that table; D and trimming were deduced from the DNA. The data contain 40,000 or so clones, about 85% of them seen just once; the ten biggest clones take up over 9%. The data originate from a study of blood T cell repertoires in COVID-19. As for the study in general: Material from acute and convalescent COVID-19 was sourced from the United States, Italy and Spain.

The CDR3 length is 15 residues. From germline, CDR1 is SGHRS and CDR2 YFSETQ. V was clipped by 5 bases and J by 0 bases; unmatched bases: 8. The gene calls are TRBV5-1 and TRBJ2-7; 7 positions agree with TRBD2. What was sequenced was peripheral blood. The clonotype originates from a human donor in a cohort sampled during active COVID-19. CDR3 residues: CASRPLPGGSYEQYF. For the CDR3, the DNA is TGCGCCAGCAGGCCCCTTCCGGGGGGCTCCTACGAGCAGTACTTC.